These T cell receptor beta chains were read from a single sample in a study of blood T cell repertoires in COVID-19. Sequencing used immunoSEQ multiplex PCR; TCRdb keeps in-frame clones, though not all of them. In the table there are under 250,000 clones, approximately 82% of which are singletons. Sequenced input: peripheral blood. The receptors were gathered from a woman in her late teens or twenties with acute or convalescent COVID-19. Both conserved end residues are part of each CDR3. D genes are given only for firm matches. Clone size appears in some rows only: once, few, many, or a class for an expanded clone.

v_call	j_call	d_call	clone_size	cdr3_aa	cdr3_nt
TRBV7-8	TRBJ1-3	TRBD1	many	CASSRGQGRGNTIYF	TGTGCCAGCAGCCGAGGACAGGGGCGGGGAAACACCATATATTTT
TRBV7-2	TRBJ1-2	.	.	CASSPPGTRGYTF	TGTGCCAGCAGCCCGCCCGGGACAAGGGGCTACACCTTC
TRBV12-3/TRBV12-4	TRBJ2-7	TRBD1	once	CASSTGTVYEQYF	TGTGCCAGCAGCACCGGGACAGTATACGAGCAGTACTTC
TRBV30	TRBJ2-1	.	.	CAWSGPGGYNEQFF	TGTGCCTGGAGTGGACCCGGGGGCTACAATGAGCAGTTCTTC
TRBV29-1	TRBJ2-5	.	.	CSVGTHQETQYF	TGCAGCGTTGGGACACATCAAGAGACCCAGTACTTC
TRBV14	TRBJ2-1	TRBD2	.	CASSQGWGEWASGSNEQFF	TGTGCCAGCAGCCAGGGATGGGGCGAGTGGGCTAGCGGGAGCAATGAGCAGTTCTTC
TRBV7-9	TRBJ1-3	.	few	CASSLGPLGGRTGNTIYF	TGTGCCAGCAGCTTAGGCCCCTTGGGGGGACGTACTGGAAACACCATATATTTT
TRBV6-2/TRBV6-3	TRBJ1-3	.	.	CASSYARQGRNTIYF	TGTGCCAGCAGTTACGCCCGCCAGGGAAGGAACACCATATATTTT
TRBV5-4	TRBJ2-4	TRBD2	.	CASSLFELAGGPAKNIQYF	TGTGCCAGCAGCCTCTTTGAACTAGCGGGAGGCCCCGCAAAAAACATTCAGTACTTC
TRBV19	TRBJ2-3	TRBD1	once	CASSISGQGPDTQYF	TGTGCCAGTAGTATCTCCGGACAGGGTCCAGATACGCAGTATTTT
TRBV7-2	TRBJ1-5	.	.	CASSLRGSQPQHF	TGTGCCAGCAGCCTCCGGGGGAGTCAGCCCCAGCATTTT
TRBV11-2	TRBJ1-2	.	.	CASSPTGSYGYTF	TGTGCCAGCAGCCCAACAGGTAGCTATGGCTACACCTTC
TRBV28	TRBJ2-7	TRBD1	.	CASSPTDRGPYEQYF	TGTGCCAGCAGTCCGACGGACAGGGGCCCCTACGAGCAGTACTTC
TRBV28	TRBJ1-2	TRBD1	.	CARYLKGQGNYGYTF	TGTGCCAGATACTTAAAGGGACAGGGGAACTATGGCTACACCTTC
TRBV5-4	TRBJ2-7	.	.	CASSRGLNEQYF	TGTGCCAGCAGTCGGGGTTTGAACGAGCAGTACTTC
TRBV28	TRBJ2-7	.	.	CASSFAPPRGEQYF	TGTGCCAGCAGTTTCGCCCCCCCAAGGGGTGAGCAGTACTTC
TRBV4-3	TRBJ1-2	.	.	CASSQELWTNYGYTF	TGCGCCAGCAGCCAAGAGCTGTGGACAAACTATGGCTACACCTTC
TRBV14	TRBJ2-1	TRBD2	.	CASSPRTSGLSYNEQFF	TGTGCCAGCAGCCCTCGGACTAGCGGTTTATCCTACAATGAGCAGTTCTTC
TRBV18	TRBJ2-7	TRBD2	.	CASASIAGSSYEQYF	TGTGCCAGCGCCTCAATAGCGGGAAGCTCCTACGAGCAGTACTTC
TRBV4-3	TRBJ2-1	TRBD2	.	CASSQHGLAGEIEQFF	TGCGCCAGCAGCCAACACGGACTAGCGGGAGAAATCGAGCAGTTCTTC
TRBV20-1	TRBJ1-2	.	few	CSASYGAGGYTF	TGCAGTGCTAGTTATGGGGCTGGAGGCTACACCTTC
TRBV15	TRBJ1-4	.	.	CATSRDRLRRLFF	TGTGCCACCAGCAGAGATCGTCTCAGGAGGTTGTTTTTT
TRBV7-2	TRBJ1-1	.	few	CASSERWGEKVAFF	TGTGCCAGCAGCGAACGGTGGGGGGAAAAGGTGGCTTTCTTT
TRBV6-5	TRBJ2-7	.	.	CASTPLGQSYEQYF	TGTGCCAGCACCCCTCTAGGACAATCCTACGAGCAGTACTTC
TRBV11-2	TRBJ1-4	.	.	CASSFGDAATNEKLFF	TGTGCCAGCAGCTTCGGAGACGCCGCAACTAATGAAAAACTGTTTTTT
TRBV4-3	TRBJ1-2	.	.	CASSQGWQGNSGYTF	TGCGCCAGCAGCCAAGGGTGGCAGGGAAACAGTGGCTACACCTTC
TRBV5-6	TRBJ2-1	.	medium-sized	CASSLTPWAGPNNEQFF	TGTGCCAGCAGCTTAACCCCTTGGGCGGGGCCCAACAATGAGCAGTTCTTC
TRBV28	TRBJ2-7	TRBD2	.	CASSLLAGGPSRLQYF	TGTGCCAGCAGTTTGTTAGCGGGAGGGCCCTCGCGATTGCAGTACTTC
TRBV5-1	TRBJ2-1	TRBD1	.	CASSFLQTRRQGGEQFF	TGCGCCAGCAGCTTTTTACAAACCCGCCGACAGGGTGGTGAGCAGTTCTTC